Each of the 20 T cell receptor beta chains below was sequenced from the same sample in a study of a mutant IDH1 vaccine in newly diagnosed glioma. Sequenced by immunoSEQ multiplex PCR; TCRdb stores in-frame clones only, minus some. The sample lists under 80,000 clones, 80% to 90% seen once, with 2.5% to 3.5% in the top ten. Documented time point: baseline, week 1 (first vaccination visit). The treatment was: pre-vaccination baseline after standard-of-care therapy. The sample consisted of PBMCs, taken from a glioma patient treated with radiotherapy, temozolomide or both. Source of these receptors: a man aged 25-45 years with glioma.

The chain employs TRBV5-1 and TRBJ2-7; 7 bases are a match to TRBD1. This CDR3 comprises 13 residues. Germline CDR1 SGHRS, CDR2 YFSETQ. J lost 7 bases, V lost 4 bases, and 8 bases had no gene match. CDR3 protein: CASSQGGTLEQYF. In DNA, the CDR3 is TGCGCCAGCAGCCAAGGGGGCACGCTGGAGCAGTACTTC.

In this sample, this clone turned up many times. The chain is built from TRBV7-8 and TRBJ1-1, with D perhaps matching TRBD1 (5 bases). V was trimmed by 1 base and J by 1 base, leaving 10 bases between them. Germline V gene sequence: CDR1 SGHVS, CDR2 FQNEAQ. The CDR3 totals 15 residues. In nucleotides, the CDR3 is TGTGCCAGCAGCTTAGAGGTGGGGGAGAACACTGAAGCTTTCTTT. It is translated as CASSLEVGENTEAFF. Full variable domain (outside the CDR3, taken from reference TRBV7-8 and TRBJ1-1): GAGVSQSPRYKVAKRGQDVALRCDPISGHVSLFWYQQALGQGPEFLTYFQNEAQLDKSGLPSDRFFAERPEGSVSTLKIQRTQQEDSAVYLCASSLEVGENTEAFFGQGTRLTVV.

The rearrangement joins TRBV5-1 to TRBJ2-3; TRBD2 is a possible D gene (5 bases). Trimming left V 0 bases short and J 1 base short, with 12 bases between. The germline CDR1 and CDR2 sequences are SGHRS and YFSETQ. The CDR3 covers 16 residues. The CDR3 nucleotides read TGCGCCAGCAGCTTGGATGGCCTAGCCGGCACAGATACGCAGTATTTT. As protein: CASSLDGLAGTDTQYF.

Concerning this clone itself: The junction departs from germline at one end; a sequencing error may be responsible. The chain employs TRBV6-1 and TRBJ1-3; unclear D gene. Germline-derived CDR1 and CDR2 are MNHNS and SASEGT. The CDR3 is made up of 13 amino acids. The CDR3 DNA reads TGTGCCAGCAGGGAAGGGTTCGGAAACACCATATATTTT. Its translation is CASREGFGNTIYF.

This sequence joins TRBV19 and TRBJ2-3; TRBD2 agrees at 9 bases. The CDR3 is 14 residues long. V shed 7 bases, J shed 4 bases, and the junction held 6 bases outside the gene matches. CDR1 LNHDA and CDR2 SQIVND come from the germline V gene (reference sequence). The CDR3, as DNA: TGTGCCAGTACTCTAGCGGGGACTGCAGATACGCAGTATTTT. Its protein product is CASTLAGTADTQYF.

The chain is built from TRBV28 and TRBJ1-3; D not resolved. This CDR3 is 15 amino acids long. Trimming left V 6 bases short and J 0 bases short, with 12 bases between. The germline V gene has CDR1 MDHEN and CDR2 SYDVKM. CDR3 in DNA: TGTGCCAGCAGCCCAATGGCCAACTCTGGAAACACCATATATTTT. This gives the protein CASSPMANSGNTIYF.

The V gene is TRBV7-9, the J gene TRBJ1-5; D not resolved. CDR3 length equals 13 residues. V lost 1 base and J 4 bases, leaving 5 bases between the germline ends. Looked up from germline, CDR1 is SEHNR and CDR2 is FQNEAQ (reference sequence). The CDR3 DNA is TGTGCCAGCAGCTTAGATGTAAATCAGCCCCAGCATTTT. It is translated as CASSLDVNQPQHF.

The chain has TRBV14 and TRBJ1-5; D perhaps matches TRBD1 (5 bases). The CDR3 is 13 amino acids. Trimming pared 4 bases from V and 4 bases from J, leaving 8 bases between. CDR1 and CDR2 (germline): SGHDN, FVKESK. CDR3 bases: TGTGCCAGCAGCCGACAGATAAATCAGCCCCAGCATTTT. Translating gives CASSRQINQPQHF.

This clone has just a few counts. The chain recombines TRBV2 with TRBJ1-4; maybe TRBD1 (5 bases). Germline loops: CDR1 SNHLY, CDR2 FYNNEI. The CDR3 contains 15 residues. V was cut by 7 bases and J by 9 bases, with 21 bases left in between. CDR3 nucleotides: TGTGCCAGCACCGGGTTTCAGGGCTTTATGAAAAAACTGTTTTTT. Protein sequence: CASTGFQGFMKKLFF.

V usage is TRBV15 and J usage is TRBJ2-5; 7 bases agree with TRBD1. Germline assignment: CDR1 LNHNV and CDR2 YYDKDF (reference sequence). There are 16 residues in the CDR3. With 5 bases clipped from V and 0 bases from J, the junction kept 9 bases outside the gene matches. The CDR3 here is CATSGSGTAYQETQYF. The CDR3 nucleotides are TGTGCCACCAGCGGTTCCGGGACAGCATACCAAGAGACCCAGTACTTC.

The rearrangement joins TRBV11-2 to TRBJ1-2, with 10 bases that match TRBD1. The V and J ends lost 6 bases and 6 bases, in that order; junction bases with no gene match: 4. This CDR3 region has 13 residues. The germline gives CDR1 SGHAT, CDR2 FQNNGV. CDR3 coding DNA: TGTGCCAGCAGGCCGACAGGGGGCCATGGCTACACCTTC. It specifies CASRPTGGHGYTF.

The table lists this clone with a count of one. The CDR3 region is CASSPNEGTGTQETQYF. In DNA form, the CDR3 reads TGTGCCAGCTCACCGAATGAGGGGACAGGGACACAAGAGACCCAGTACTTC. This chain links TRBV18 with TRBJ2-5; 9 nucleotides match TRBD1. Germline-derived CDR1 and CDR2 are KGHSH and LQKENI. CDR3 length: 17 amino acids. V gave up 3 bases and J gave up 2 bases; unmatched junction bases: 10.

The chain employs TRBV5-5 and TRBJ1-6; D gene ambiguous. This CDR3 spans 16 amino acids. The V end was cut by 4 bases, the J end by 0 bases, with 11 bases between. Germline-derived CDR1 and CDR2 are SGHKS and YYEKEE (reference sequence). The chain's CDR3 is CASSPMGSSYNSPLHF. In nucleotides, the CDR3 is TGTGCCAGCAGCCCCATGGGAAGCTCCTATAATTCACCCCTCCACTTT.

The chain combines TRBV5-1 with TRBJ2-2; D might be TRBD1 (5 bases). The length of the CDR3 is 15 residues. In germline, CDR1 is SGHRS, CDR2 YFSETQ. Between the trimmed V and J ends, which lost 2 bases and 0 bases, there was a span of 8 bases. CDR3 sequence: CASSLATANTGELFF. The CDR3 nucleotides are TGCGCCAGCAGCTTAGCGACAGCGAACACCGGGGAGCTGTTTTTT.

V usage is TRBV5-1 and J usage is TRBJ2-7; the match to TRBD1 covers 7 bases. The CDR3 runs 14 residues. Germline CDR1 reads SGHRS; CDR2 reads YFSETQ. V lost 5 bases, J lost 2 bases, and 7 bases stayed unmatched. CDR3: CASRPGTETYEQYF. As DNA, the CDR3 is TGCGCCAGCAGACCCGGGACAGAAACCTACGAGCAGTACTTC.

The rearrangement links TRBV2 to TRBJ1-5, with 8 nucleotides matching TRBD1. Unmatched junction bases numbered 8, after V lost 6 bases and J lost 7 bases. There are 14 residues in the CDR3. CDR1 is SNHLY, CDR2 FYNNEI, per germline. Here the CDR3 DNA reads TGTGCCAGCAGCTCAGGGGGCCCTTTGCAGCCCCAGCATTTT. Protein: CASSSGGPLQPQHF.

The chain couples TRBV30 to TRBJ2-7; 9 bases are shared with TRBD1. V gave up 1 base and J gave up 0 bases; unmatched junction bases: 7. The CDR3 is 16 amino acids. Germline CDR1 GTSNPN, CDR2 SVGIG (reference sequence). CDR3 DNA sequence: TGTGCCTGGAGTGGAAAAGGGACAGGGAGCTCCTACGAGCAGTACTTC. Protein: CAWSGKGTGSSYEQYF.

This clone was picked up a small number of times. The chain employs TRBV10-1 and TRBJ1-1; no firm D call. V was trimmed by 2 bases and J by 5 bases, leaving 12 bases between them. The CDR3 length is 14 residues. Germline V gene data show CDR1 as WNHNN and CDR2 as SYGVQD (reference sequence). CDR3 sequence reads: CASSERGVGTEAFF. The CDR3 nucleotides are TGCGCCAGCAGTGAGCGGGGAGTGGGGACTGAAGCTTTCTTT.

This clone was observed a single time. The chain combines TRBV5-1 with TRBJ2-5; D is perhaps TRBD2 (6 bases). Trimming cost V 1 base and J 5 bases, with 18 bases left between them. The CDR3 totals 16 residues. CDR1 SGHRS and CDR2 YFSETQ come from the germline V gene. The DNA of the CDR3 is TGCGCCAGCAGCTTGAGTGGGCGGGGAGATAGGGAGACCCAGTACTTC. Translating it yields CASSLSGRGDRETQYF.

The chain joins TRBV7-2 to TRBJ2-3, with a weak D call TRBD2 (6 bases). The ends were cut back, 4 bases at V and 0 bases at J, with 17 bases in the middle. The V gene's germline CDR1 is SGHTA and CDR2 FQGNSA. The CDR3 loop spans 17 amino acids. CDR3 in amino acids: CASSWPLHGGSTDTQYF. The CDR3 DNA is TGTGCCAGCAGCTGGCCACTTCACGGGGGAAGCACAGATACGCAGTATTTT.